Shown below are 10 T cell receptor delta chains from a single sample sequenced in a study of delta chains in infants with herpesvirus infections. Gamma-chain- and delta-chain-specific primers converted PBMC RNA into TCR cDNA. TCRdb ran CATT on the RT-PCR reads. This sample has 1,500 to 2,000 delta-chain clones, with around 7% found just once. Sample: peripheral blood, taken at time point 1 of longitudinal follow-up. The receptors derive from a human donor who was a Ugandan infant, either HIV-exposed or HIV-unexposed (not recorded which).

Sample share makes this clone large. CDR3 sequence: CALGEGLPYAPRVLGDIRGDKLIF. Here the CDR3 DNA reads TGTGCTCTTGGGGAAGGGCTTCCATACGCCCCGCGTGTACTGGGGGATATACGTGGCGATAAACTCATCTTT. The chain links TRDV1 to TRDJ1, with 11 bases identical to TRDD3. The CDR3 consists of 24 residues. Per germline, CDR1 TSWWSYY and CDR2 QGS. The V segment lost 2 bases and the J segment 4 bases; nucleotides outside the gene matches: 30.

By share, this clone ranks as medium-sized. The CDR3, as DNA: TGTGCAGCAAGCGAGTTGGGGGGGCTCACCGATAAACTCATCTTT. Residues: CAASELGGLTDKLIF. The J gene is TRDJ1, the V gene TRAV29/DV5; maybe TRDD3 (6 bases). Germline V gene data show CDR1 as NSMFDY and CDR2 as ISSIKDK. The CDR3 length is 15 residues. The V gene lost 0 bases and the J gene lost 1 base, with 13 bases spanning the gap.

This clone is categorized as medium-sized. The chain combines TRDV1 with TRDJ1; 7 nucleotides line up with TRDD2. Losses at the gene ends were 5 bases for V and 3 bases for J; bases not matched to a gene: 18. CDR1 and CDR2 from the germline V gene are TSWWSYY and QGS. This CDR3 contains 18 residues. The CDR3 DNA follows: TGTGCTCTTGGGATGGTTTCCTACCCAAGGTGGGGAGCCGATAAACTCATCTTT. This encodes CALGMVSYPRWGADKLIF.

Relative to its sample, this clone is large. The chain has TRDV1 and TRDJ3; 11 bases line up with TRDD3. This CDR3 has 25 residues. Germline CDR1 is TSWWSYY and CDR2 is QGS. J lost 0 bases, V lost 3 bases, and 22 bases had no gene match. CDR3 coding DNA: TGTGCTCTTGGGGAGACCCTACGTGGGACTCTGGGGGATACTGAACTCTCCTGGGACACCCGACAGATGTTTTTC. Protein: CALGETLRGTLGDTELSWDTRQMFF.

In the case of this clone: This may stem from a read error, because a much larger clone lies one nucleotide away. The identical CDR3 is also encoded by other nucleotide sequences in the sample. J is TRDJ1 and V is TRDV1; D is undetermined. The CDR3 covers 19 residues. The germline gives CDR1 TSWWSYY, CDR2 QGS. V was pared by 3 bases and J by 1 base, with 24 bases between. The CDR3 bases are TGTGCTCTTGGGGATCCCCCCTTTTCCCAACACGGACCCACCGATAAACTCATCTTT. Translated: CALGDPPFSQHGPTDKLIF.

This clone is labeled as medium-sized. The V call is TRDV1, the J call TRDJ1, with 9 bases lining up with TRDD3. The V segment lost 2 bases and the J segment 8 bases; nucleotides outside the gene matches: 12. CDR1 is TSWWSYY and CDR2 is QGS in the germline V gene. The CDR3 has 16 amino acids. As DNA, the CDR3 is TGTGCTCTTGGGGAAGATCCTACGCCTACTGGGGGAAAACTCATCTTT. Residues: CALGEDPTPTGGKLIF.

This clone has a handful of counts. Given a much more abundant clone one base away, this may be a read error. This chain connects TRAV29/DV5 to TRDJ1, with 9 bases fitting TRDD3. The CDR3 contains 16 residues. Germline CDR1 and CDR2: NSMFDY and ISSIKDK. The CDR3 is CAASITGGPYTDKPIF. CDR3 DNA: TGTGCAGCAAGTATTACTGGGGGACCGTACACCGATAAACCCATCTTT. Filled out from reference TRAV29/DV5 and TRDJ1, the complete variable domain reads DQQVKQNSPSLSVQEGRISILNCDYTNSMFDYFLWYKKYPAEGPTFLISISSIKDKNEDGRFTVFLNKSAKHLSLHIVPSQPGDSAVYFCAASITGGPYTDKPIFGKGTRVTVEP.

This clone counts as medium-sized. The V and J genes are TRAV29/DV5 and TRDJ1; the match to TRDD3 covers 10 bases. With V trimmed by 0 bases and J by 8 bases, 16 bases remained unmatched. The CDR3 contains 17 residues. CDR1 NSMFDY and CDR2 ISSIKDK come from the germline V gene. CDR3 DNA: TGTGCAGCAAGCGAGGACCCTACGCTGGGGGATAGAGGGAAACTCATCTTT. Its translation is CAASEDPTLGDRGKLIF.

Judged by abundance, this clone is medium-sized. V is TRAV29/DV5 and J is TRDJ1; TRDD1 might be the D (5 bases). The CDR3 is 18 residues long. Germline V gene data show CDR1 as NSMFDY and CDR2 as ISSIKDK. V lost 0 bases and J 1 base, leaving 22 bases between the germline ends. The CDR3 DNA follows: TGTGCAGCAAGCGTGGGAAATCCTCATCCCCCTCTCACCGATAAACTCATCTTT. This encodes CAASVGNPHPPLTDKLIF.

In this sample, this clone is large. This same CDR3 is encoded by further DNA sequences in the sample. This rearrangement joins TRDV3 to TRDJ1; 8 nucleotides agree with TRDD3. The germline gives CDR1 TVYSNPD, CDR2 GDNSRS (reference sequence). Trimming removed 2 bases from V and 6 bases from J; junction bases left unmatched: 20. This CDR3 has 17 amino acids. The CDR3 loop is CAFSPYWGSHPSHKLIF. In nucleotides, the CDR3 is TGTGCCTTTTCACCTTACTGGGGGTCTCACCCGTCTCATAAACTCATCTTT.